This passage covers 6 T cell receptor beta chains from one sample sequenced in a study of OX40 agonist ivuxolimab in advanced cancers. The table came from immunoSEQ multiplex PCR; TCRdb's copy has only in-frame clones and leaves some out. The sample has 100,000 to 110,000 clones, approximately 89% seen once. Sequenced here: CD4+ or CD8+ T cells sorted from blood, sampled in a trial of the OX40 agonist ivuxolimab. The receptors originated from an adult with an advanced solid tumor such as melanoma, head and neck, liver or kidney cancer.

In DNA form, the CDR3 reads TGCAGCGTAAGGACAGCTCAAAATGGGGCAGATACGCAGTATTTT. Protein: CSVRTAQNGADTQYF. This chain joins TRBV29-1 and TRBJ2-3, with D perhaps TRBD1 (6 bases). The germline CDR1 and CDR2 sequences are SQVTM and ANQGSEA. The CDR3 length is 15 residues. Deletions cut 6 bases from V and 4 bases from J, with 20 bases between.

The chain is built from TRBV7-9 and TRBJ1-2, with a weak D call TRBD1 (5 bases). Per the germline V gene, CDR1 is SEHNR and CDR2 is FQNEAQ (reference sequence). The CDR3 length is 14 residues. V lost 0 bases and J 1 base, leaving 6 bases between the germline ends. The CDR3, as DNA: TGTGCCAGCAGCTTAGCAGGGGATAACTATGGCTACACCTTC. This gives the protein CASSLAGDNYGYTF.

J is TRBJ1-3 and V is TRBV9; D may be TRBD1 (5 bases). The V gene's germline CDR1 is SGDLS and CDR2 YYNGEE. Trimming removed 6 bases at V and 0 bases at J, with 16 bases between. This CDR3 has 16 residues. The DNA for the CDR3 is TGTGCCAGCAACGCCGGGACTCTGAGCTCTGGAAACACCATATATTTT. It specifies CASNAGTLSSGNTIYF.

The rearrangement uses TRBV7-9 and TRBJ2-3, with D uncertain. This CDR3 has 11 residues. Germline-derived CDR1 and CDR2 are SEHNR and FQNEAQ (reference sequence). Trimming cost V 7 bases and J 0 bases, with 2 bases left between them. CDR3 in DNA: TGTGCCAGCACTAGCACAGATACGCAGTATTTT. Its protein product is CASTSTDTQYF.

This chain joins TRBV28 and TRBJ2-2; 12 nucleotides align to TRBD2. The germline V gene encodes CDR1 MDHEN and CDR2 SYDVKM. This CDR3 is 16 amino acids long. V lost 4 bases, J lost 6 bases, and 6 bases stayed unmatched. The CDR3 sequence: CASSWAGLAGPGELFF. CDR3 nucleotide sequence: TGTGCCAGCAGTTGGGCGGGACTAGCGGGCCCCGGGGAGCTGTTTTTT.

The chain uses TRBV27 and TRBJ2-7; 10 nucleotides line up with TRBD2. The CDR3 extends over 15 amino acids. CDR1 MNHEY and CDR2 SMNVEV come from the germline V gene (reference sequence). Trimming took 5 bases from V and 0 from J; bases not matched to a gene: 4. In nucleotides, the CDR3 is TGTGCCAGCAGTCGGACTAGCGGCGACTCCTACGAGCAGTACTTC. Translated: CASSRTSGDSYEQYF.